This T cell receptor (beta chain) comes out of a study of cytomegalovirus exposure and HLA in healthy donors (dated by TCRdb to about 2017). About the full investigation: According to a later analysis, the 120 or so validation repertoires were produced on the same platform as the 666 repertoires of the first cohort. In addition to the first cohort of 650 to 750 subjects, a separate validation cohort of 100 to 150 different subjects was used. The study aimed to test whether cataloging public T cell receptors could reveal signatures of past pathogen exposure. To predict cytomegalovirus infection status, the study brought together high-throughput TCR immunosequencing, statistical association of individual TCRs with disease status, and machine learning.

Counted from cysteine to valine, this CDR3 has 11 amino acids. The retained sequence is limited to the CDR3, 33 bases, with the frame set at the first base. From a lookup of the germline V gene (reference sequence), CDR1 and CDR2 are DFQATT and SNEGSKA. Trimming at the junction amounts to 0 bases on V and 3 bases on J, and the germline ends lie 3 bases apart. Regarding this clone: It lacks a known antigen. Base qualities are not recorded, but no much larger clone differs from it by a single base.

The library came from the immunoSEQ multiplex PCR assay. Concerning the study's data processing: A statistical classification framework was developed to diagnose cytomegalovirus status using the catalog of TCR beta chain sequences. Drawn from immuneACCESS, this table holds only the in-frame rearrangements with V and J called that TCRdb kept. Clones are partly lost; checked studies trace under half to an unresolved V gene and leave the rest unexplained. V and J calls and clone size follow that table, whereas D and trimming were derived from the DNA. The sample table holds about 110,000 clones, of which about 88% were seen once. Of the sample, 1.8% falls within the top ten clones. The donors belonged to the validation cohort of about 130 subjects, which was separate from the roughly 670-subject first cohort. Findings and caveats that apply to the study as a whole: Three of the identified cytomegalovirus-associated TCR beta chains were confirmed in vitro to be specific for cytomegalovirus antigens. Cytomegalovirus status was reported to be diagnosed by the classifier with high specificity and sensitivity in both the original and validation cohorts. A total of 150 to 200 TCR beta chains were listed by the study as associated with cytomegalovirus. The validation cohort had no HLA typing available for a later analysis, so co-occurrence within that cohort was assessed over all 120 repertoires. While some public TCRs were present in many individuals, most TCR sequences turned up only very rarely across donors. Subsequent analysis determined that TCRs grouped into clusters in the first cohort also showed a tendency toward co-occurrence across the 120 validation repertoires, and about 93% of cluster scores exceeded 0. The authors suggested that the approach could potentially be generalized to other disease states and immunological phenotypes.

This TCR was recovered from a woman aged 18 to 35 in good health and CMV-seropositive. The V and J genes are TRBV20-1 and TRBJ2-7; the D gene assignment is ambiguous. The sequenced sample consisted of PBMCs. The nucleotide sequence reads as follows: TGCAGTGCTAGAGAAGACTACGAGCAGTACGTC. Its protein reads: CSAREDYEQYV.